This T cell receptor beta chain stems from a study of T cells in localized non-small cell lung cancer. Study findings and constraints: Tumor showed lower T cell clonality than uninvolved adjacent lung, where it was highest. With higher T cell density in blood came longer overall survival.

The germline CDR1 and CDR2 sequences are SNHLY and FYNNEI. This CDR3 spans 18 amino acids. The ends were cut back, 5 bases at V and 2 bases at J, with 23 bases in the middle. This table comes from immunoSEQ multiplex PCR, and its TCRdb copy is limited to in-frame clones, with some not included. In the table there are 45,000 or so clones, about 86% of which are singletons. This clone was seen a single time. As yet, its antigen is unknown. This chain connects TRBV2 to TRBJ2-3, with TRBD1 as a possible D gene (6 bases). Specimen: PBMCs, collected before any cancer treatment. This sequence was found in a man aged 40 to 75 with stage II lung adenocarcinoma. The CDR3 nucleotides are TGTGCCAGCAGTAGCGACAGGACCCTGTATATTCACACAGATACGCAGTATTTT. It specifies CASSSDRTLYIHTDTQYF.